This entry lists 27 T cell receptor beta chains sequenced from one sample in a study of cytomegalovirus exposure and HLA in healthy donors. Primers: 60 Vbeta forward and 13 Jbeta reverse. TCRdb keeps only in-frame clones here, not all; method: immunoSEQ multiplex PCR. Here the sample table reports about 130,000 clones. The material sequenced was PBMCs. These receptors all stem from a woman in her fifties or sixties in good health and CMV-seronegative.

This CDR3 reads CASSFGENTEAFF. CDR3 in DNA: TGTGCCAGCAGCTTCGGGGAGAACACTGAAGCTTTCTTT. The chain employs TRBV7-6 and TRBJ1-1; D is unresolved. The CDR3 contains 13 residues. Germline assignment: CDR1 SGHVS and CDR2 FNYEAQ. Trimming cost V 3 bases and J 1 base, with 6 bases left between them.

The chain couples TRBV9 to TRBJ1-3; TRBD1 is a possible D gene (5 bases). CDR3 length equals 13 residues. Trimming took 4 bases from V and 4 from J, leaving 9 bases between them. CDR1 and CDR2 (germline): SGDLS, YYNGEE. The CDR3 here is CASSNDRGNTIYF. In nucleotides, the CDR3 is TGTGCCAGCAGCAACGACAGAGGAAACACCATATATTTT.

This chain uses TRBV7-2 with TRBJ2-1; tentatively, D is TRBD1 (6 bases). V was pared by 1 base and J by 3 bases, with 10 bases between. CDR1 and CDR2 (germline): SGHTA, FQGNSA. The CDR3 loop spans 15 amino acids. The CDR3 loop reads CASSLVGGDYNEQFF. As DNA, the CDR3 is TGTGCCAGCAGCTTAGTAGGGGGAGACTACAATGAGCAGTTCTTC.

The rearrangement uses TRBV5-1 and TRBJ2-1, with D perhaps matching TRBD1 (6 bases). Trimming left V 4 bases short and J 5 bases short, with 16 bases between. The CDR3 spans 15 residues. Germline lookup yields CDR1 SGHRS and CDR2 YFSETQ. In nucleotides, the CDR3 is TGCGCCAGCAGCGAGGGGGTAAGGGTGAACAATGAGCAGTTCTTC. It is translated as CASSEGVRVNNEQFF.

The chain has TRBV7-6 and TRBJ2-7, with D perhaps matching TRBD2 (5 bases). Germline V gene data show CDR1 as SGHVS and CDR2 as FNYEAQ. The CDR3 is 13 residues long. V lost 5 bases to trimming and J lost 0 bases, with 8 bases between them. CDR3 amino acids: CASSMDFSYEQYF. As DNA, the CDR3 is TGTGCCAGCAGCATGGACTTCTCCTACGAGCAGTACTTC. The variable domain in full, with the rest retrieved from reference TRBV7-6 and TRBJ2-7, is GAGVSQSPRYKVTKRGQDVALRCDPISGHVSLYWYRQALGQGPEFLTYFNYEAQQDKSGLPNDRFSAERPEGSISTLTIQRTEQRDSAMYRCASSMDFSYEQYFGPGTRLTVT.

V gene TRBV7-2 combines with J gene TRBJ1-5; D unclear. The germline V and J ends were trimmed by 4 bases and 0 bases, with 7 bases remaining between them. This CDR3 spans 14 amino acids. CDR1 is SGHTA and CDR2 is FQGNSA in the germline V gene. The CDR3 nucleotides are TGTGCCAGCAGCTCGTACTATAGCAATCAGCCCCAGCATTTT. Its translation is CASSSYYSNQPQHF.

The chain uses TRBV11-2 and TRBJ2-3, with D possibly TRBD2 on 6 matching bases. Trimming pared 5 bases from V and 3 bases from J, leaving 27 bases between. CDR3 length equals 19 residues. Germline assignment: CDR1 SGHAT and CDR2 FQNNGV. CDR3 region: CASSIHRGGRRFRTDTQYF. As DNA, the CDR3 is TGTGCCAGCAGCATCCATCGGGGAGGCCGCCGATTTAGAACAGATACGCAGTATTTT.

The chain couples TRBV4-1 to TRBJ2-1; TRBD1 matches 7 bases. Trimming took 4 bases from V and 6 from J; bases not matched to a gene: 6. Germline assignment: CDR1 MGHRA and CDR2 YSYEKL. The CDR3 is made up of 14 amino acids. CDR3 sequence reads: CASSRSQGFNEQFF. The CDR3 DNA reads TGCGCCAGCAGCCGATCACAGGGGTTCAATGAGCAGTTCTTC.

The V call is TRBV11-2, the J call TRBJ1-2; D may be TRBD1 (6 bases). From germline, CDR1 is SGHAT and CDR2 FQNNGV. The CDR3 covers 15 residues. V was cut by 5 bases and J by 0 bases, with 13 bases left in between. CDR3 amino acids: CASSHHRTANYGYTF. For the CDR3, the DNA is TGTGCCAGCAGCCACCATAGGACAGCTAACTATGGCTACACCTTC.

The gene calls are TRBV28 and TRBJ2-7, with D maybe TRBD2 (6 bases). The CDR3 totals 12 residues. V was shortened by 7 bases and J by 3 bases, with 10 bases between the two germline ends. CDR1 is MDHEN, CDR2 SYDVKM, per germline. The DNA of the CDR3 is TGTGCCAGCAAGCCCGGGGGCTACGAGCAGTACTTC. Translating it yields CASKPGGYEQYF.

The chain employs TRBV19 and TRBJ1-4, with TRBD1 as a possible D gene (6 bases). CDR1 is LNHDA, CDR2 SQIVND, per germline (reference sequence). This CDR3 is built from 14 residues. Trimming removed 8 bases from V and 8 bases from J, with 18 bases in between. The CDR3 region is CASAYRGLGEKLFF. Written as DNA, the CDR3 is TGTGCCAGTGCCTATAGGGGGTTGGGAGAAAAACTGTTTTTT.

The chain links TRBV11-2 to TRBJ1-4, with 7 nucleotides matching TRBD1. The CDR3 consists of 18 residues. Germline V gene lookup returns CDR1 SGHAT and CDR2 FQNNGV. With V trimmed by 5 bases and J by 3 bases, 15 bases remained unmatched. The CDR3: CASSKQGMGIGSNEKLFF. The CDR3 nucleotides are TGTGCCAGCAGCAAACAGGGGATGGGGATAGGGTCTAATGAAAAACTGTTTTTT.

The chain couples TRBV25-1 to TRBJ1-5; D gene unclear. V was clipped by 0 bases and J by 1 base, with 7 bases between them. This CDR3 is built from 15 residues. CDR1 is MGHDK, CDR2 SYGVNS, per germline. The CDR3 loop reads CASSEYSGSNQPQHF. The CDR3 DNA follows: TGTGCCAGCAGTGAATATTCGGGAAGCAATCAGCCCCAGCATTTT.

J is TRBJ1-1 and V is TRBV2; 8 nucleotides match TRBD1. Unmatched junction bases numbered 7, after V lost 6 bases and J lost 4 bases. This CDR3 is built from 14 residues. The germline CDR1 and CDR2 sequences are SNHLY and FYNNEI. The CDR3: CASRPGTGSTEAFF. In nucleotides, the CDR3 is TGTGCCAGCAGACCCGGGACAGGTTCCACTGAAGCTTTCTTT.

The gene calls are TRBV6-5 and TRBJ1-2, with no clear D. V was trimmed by 5 bases and J by 3 bases, leaving 13 bases between them. The germline gives CDR1 MNHEY, CDR2 SVGAGI. The CDR3 is made up of 14 amino acids. DNA of the CDR3: TGTGCCAGCAGTCAACGTCGGGGAGACTATGGCTACACCTTC. Translating it yields CASSQRRGDYGYTF.

The chain is built from TRBV18 and TRBJ1-2; possibly TRBD1 for D (5 bases). The CDR3 has 14 amino acids. The germline V gene encodes CDR1 KGHSH and CDR2 LQKENI. Trimming removed 2 bases from V and 4 bases from J, with 11 bases in between. The DNA for the CDR3 is TGTGCCAGCTCACCATCCACAGGCCTCTATGGCTACACCTTC. Translated, it gives CASSPSTGLYGYTF.

The chain recombines TRBV29-1 with TRBJ2-5, with TRBD1 matching over 9 bases. This CDR3 spans 12 amino acids. CDR1 and CDR2 from the germline V gene are SQVTM and ANQGSEA. J lost 4 bases, V lost 4 bases, and 1 base had no gene match. CDR3: CSVGQGGETQYF. The CDR3 DNA reads TGCAGCGTTGGACAGGGGGGAGAGACCCAGTACTTC. The full variable domain, completed using reference TRBV29-1 and TRBJ2-5, is SAVISQKPSRDICQRGTSLTIQCQVDSQVTMMFWYRQQPGQSLTLIATANQGSEATYESGFVIDKFPISRPNLTFSTLTVSNMSPEDSSIYLCSVGQGGETQYFGPGTRLLVL.

The chain has TRBV2 and TRBJ1-4; D may be TRBD1 (6 bases). CDR3 length: 13 residues. The germline gives CDR1 SNHLY, CDR2 FYNNEI. V was trimmed by 6 bases and J by 6 bases, leaving 11 bases between them. The CDR3 nucleotides are TGTGCCAGCAGCCCAGGGACATATGAAAAACTGTTTTTT. It translates to CASSPGTYEKLFF.

V is TRBV5-5 and J is TRBJ1-1; the D is unclear. V was trimmed by 1 base and J by 2 bases, leaving 3 bases between them. Germline V gene data show CDR1 as SGHKS and CDR2 as YYEKEE (reference sequence). The CDR3 length is 12 residues. The CDR3 DNA reads as TGTGCCAGCAGCTTGCGTAACACTGAAGCTTTCTTT. Protein product: CASSLRNTEAFF.

This sequence joins TRBV6-5 and TRBJ2-2, with 11 nucleotides matching TRBD1. V dropped 2 bases and J dropped 6; count of bases not matched to a gene: 5. The CDR3 runs to 16 residues. Per germline, CDR1 MNHEY and CDR2 SVGAGI. The CDR3 region is CASSYGDRGFAGELFF. The CDR3 DNA is TGTGCCAGCAGTTACGGGGACAGGGGGTTCGCCGGGGAGCTGTTTTTT.

This rearrangement joins TRBV5-4 to TRBJ2-1; 8 nucleotides line up with TRBD2. The CDR3 spans 15 residues. J lost 3 bases, V lost 9 bases, and 11 bases had no gene match. The germline V gene encodes CDR1 SGHNT and CDR2 YYREEE (reference sequence). The chain's CDR3 is CATLRGGTRYNEQFF. CDR3 DNA: TGTGCCACCCTACGGGGGGGTACCCGCTACAATGAGCAGTTCTTC.

The chain has TRBV6-4 and TRBJ1-2; 7 nucleotides align to TRBD1. Germline CDR1 reads MRHNA; CDR2 reads SNTAGT. The junction had 1 base not matched to a gene; V was cut back by 0 bases and J by 3 bases. This CDR3 is built from 14 residues. DNA of the CDR3: TGTGCCAGCAGTGACTCAACAGGGGACTATGGCTACACCTTC. This translates into CASSDSTGDYGYTF.

V and J are TRBV6-4 and TRBJ2-1; 9 bases are a match to TRBD1. Germline V gives CDR1 MRHNA, CDR2 SNTAGT. V trimming: 6 bases; J trimming: 6 bases; junction bases outside the gene matches: 15. The CDR3 runs 17 residues. CDR3 loop: CASRDVRGGQGSNEQFF. For the CDR3, the DNA is TGTGCCAGCAGGGACGTCCGAGGAGGACAGGGGAGCAATGAGCAGTTCTTC.

In regard to this clone: The identical CDR3 is also encoded by other nucleotide sequences in the sample. The chain joins TRBV19 to TRBJ1-2; 7 bases are shared with TRBD1. CDR3 size: 14 residues. Germline values: CDR1 LNHDA, CDR2 SQIVND (reference sequence). V lost 6 bases to trimming and J lost 2 bases; unmatched junction nucleotides: 6. The DNA for the CDR3 is TGTGCCAGTAGGCGGACAGGACGAAACTATGGCTACACCTTC. Translating gives CASRRTGRNYGYTF.

The J gene is TRBJ1-1, the V gene TRBV27, with a tentative D call TRBD1 (6 bases). Deletions cut 5 bases from V and 5 bases from J, with 15 bases between. The CDR3 covers 14 residues. Germline V CDR1 and CDR2: MNHEY, SMNVEV (reference sequence). The DNA for the CDR3 is TGTGCCAGCAGTCTAGGGACATCTGGAACTGAAGCTTTCTTT. The encoded protein is CASSLGTSGTEAFF.

The chain employs TRBV5-6 and TRBJ2-6; D ambiguous. This CDR3 has 16 residues. V was clipped by 9 bases and J by 0 bases, with 16 bases between them. CDR1 is SGHDT and CDR2 is YYEEEE in the germline V gene. The CDR3: CATTRQLTSGANVLTF. The CDR3 DNA sequence: TGTGCCACCACCAGGCAGCTTACCTCTGGGGCCAACGTCCTGACTTTC.

The chain is built from TRBV6-5 and TRBJ2-3; no definite D call. V was clipped by 0 bases and J by 6 bases, with 16 bases between them. The V gene's germline CDR1 is MNHEY and CDR2 SVGAGI. The CDR3 has 16 amino acids. Here the CDR3 DNA reads TGTGCCAGCAGTTACTCGAATCAGGCCCTTCCCGATACGCAGTATTTT. As protein: CASSYSNQALPDTQYF.